The clone carrying this TCR beta chain was counted only a few times. CD4+ cells of the naive, central memory, regulatory and stem cell-like memory types were sorted via CD45RO/CCR7/CD25/CD127/CD95/CD27. This specimen belongs to a study of beta chain features in type 1 diabetes. Germline V CDR1 and CDR2: MNHEY, SVGAGI. The CDR3 contains 13 residues. V was pared by 7 bases and J by 4 bases, with 12 bases between. As every portion of the isolated RNA was reverse transcribed, the sequencing read expressed TCRB transcripts. Average reads for naive, central memory and regulatory T cell samples were about 3.57 million. The assay was immunoSEQ multiplex PCR, and TCRdb's table has in-frame clones only and misses some. The table records some 230,000 clones, 9% to 10% of them present only once.

This sequence originates from a woman under 30 in good health. Specimen: naive CD4+ T cells from blood. This chain links TRBV6-5 with TRBJ2-3, with a weak D call TRBD2 (5 bases). The CDR3 spells CASTGRRADTQYF. The CDR3 nucleotides are TGTGCCAGCACGGGAAGGCGGGCAGATACGCAGTATTTT.